The next 3 T cell receptor beta chains were all read from a single sample in a study of T-cell memory formation after mild COVID-19. From the 5' RACE reads, TCRdb called clonotypes with MiXCR, one entry per CDR3 protein. The sample carries under 400,000 distinct CDR3 sequences, over 25% recorded once. The specimen sequenced was PBMCs or a T cell subset sorted from them (not recorded which). These receptors all come from an adult woman who had mild COVID-19 (a few samples of this study predate the infection). Cell type and time point are not known.

CDR3 in DNA: TGTGCCAGCAGTGCCAGGCCCCCCTTAGGGGGCTACACCTTC. Its translation is CASSARPPLGGYTF. The chain is built from TRBV2 and TRBJ1-2; D is unclear. CDR3 length: 14 amino acids. Trimming removed 4 bases from V and 8 bases from J, with 17 bases in between. Germline-derived CDR1 and CDR2 are SNHLY and FYNNEI.

V gene TRBV5-1 combines with J gene TRBJ1-5, with TRBD1 matching over 10 bases. J gave up 2 bases and V 4 bases, and 6 bases lay outside the gene matches. The CDR3 is 16 amino acids. From germline, CDR1 is SGHRS and CDR2 YFSETQ. CDR3 sequence (DNA): TGCGCCAGCAGCCCAGGGACAGGGGACGGCAATCAGCCCCAGCATTTT. Translation: CASSPGTGDGNQPQHF.

This clonotype was recorded at least ten times. V and J are TRBV5-1 and TRBJ2-5, with D perhaps TRBD1 or TRBD2 (5 bases each). CDR1 SGHRS and CDR2 YFSETQ come from the germline V gene. V was pared by 4 bases and J by 2 bases, with 15 bases between. This CDR3 spans 15 amino acids. The CDR3 bases are TGCGCCAGCAGCCTGGTTGGGGACGGACAAGAGACCCAGTACTTC. This codes for CASSLVGDGQETQYF. The full variable domain, completed using reference TRBV5-1 and TRBJ2-5, is KAGVTQTPRYLIKTRGQQVTLSCSPISGHRSVSWYQQTPGQGLQFLFEYFSETQRNKGNFPGRFSGRQFSNSRSEMNVSTLELGDSALYLCASSLVGDGQETQYFGPGTRLLVL.